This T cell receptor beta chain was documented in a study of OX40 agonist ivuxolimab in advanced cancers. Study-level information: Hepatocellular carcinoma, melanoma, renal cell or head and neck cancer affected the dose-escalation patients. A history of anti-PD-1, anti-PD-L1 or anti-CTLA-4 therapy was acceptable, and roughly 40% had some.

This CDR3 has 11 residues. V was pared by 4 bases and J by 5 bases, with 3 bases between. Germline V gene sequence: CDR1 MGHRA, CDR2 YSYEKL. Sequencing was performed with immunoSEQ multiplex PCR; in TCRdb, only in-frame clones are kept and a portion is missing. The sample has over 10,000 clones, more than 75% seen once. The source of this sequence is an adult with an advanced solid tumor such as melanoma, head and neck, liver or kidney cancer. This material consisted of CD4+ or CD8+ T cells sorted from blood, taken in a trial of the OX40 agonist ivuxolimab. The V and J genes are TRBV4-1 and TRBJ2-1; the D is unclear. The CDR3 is CASSRNNEQFF. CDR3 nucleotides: TGCGCCAGCAGCCGAAACAATGAGCAGTTCTTC.